One sample yielded the 24 T cell receptor beta chains listed below, sequenced in a study of shared clonotypes between healthy human individuals. Sequenced by immunoSEQ multiplex PCR; TCRdb stores in-frame clones only, minus some. The table lists roughly 2,500,000 clones, roughly 93% of them singletons. The sample was naive CD4+ T cells from PBMCs. The subset is: CD45RA+ positively selected. The origin of the receptors is a man younger than 35 in good health. Some clones in this sample may be carry-over from other donors' samples.

The gene calls are TRBV28 and TRBJ2-5; D is possibly TRBD1 or TRBD2 (5 bases each). Trimming took 3 bases from V and 6 from J, leaving 17 bases between them. Per the germline V gene, CDR1 is MDHEN and CDR2 is SYDVKM. This CDR3 is built from 15 residues. This CDR3 is CASSLRGARKKTQYF. The CDR3 bases are TGTGCCAGCAGTTTGAGGGGCGCGAGGAAAAAGACCCAGTACTTC. The full variable domain, completed using reference TRBV28 and TRBJ2-5, is DVKVTQSSRYLVKRTGEKVFLECVQDMDHENMFWYRQDPGLGLRLIYFSYDVKMKEKGDIPEGYSVSREKKERFSLILESASTNQTSMYLCASSLRGARKKTQYFGPGTRLLVL.

The CDR3 DNA reads TGTGCCAGCAGCCAAGATTCTCCGTGGGGCAATGAGCAGTTCTTC. This translates into CASSQDSPWGNEQFF. The chain uses TRBV4-2 and TRBJ2-1, with D hard to call. The germline V gene encodes CDR1 LGHNA and CDR2 YNFKEQ. Trimming pared 0 bases from V and 6 bases from J, leaving 12 bases between. The CDR3 length is 15 residues.

This chain uses TRBV6-1 with TRBJ1-3, with D unclear. V lost 1 base to trimming and J lost 4 bases, with 8 bases between them. From germline, CDR1 is MNHNS and CDR2 SASEGT. The CDR3 runs 14 residues. CDR3 DNA: TGTGCCAGCAGTGAAGGGACCCCGGGAAACACCATATATTTT. Its translation is CASSEGTPGNTIYF.

The genes are TRBV4-1 and TRBJ1-2; D call uncertain. Germline CDR1 is MGHRA and CDR2 is YSYEKL. The CDR3 sequence is 15 residues long. V was cut by 1 base and J by 3 bases, with 12 bases left in between. CDR3 coding DNA: TGCGCCAGCAGCCAAGGCGGCGGTCGGGACTATGGCTACACCTTC. Translating it yields CASSQGGGRDYGYTF.

This clone was observed once. The rearrangement uses TRBV28 and TRBJ1-2; TRBD1 agrees at 7 bases. The trim removed 6 bases at V and 5 bases at J, leaving 12 bases unmatched. This CDR3 spans 15 amino acids. CDR1 is MDHEN, CDR2 SYDVKM, per germline. The CDR3 region is CASSPGQAKWYGYTF. The CDR3 DNA reads TGTGCCAGCAGCCCTGGACAGGCAAAATGGTATGGCTACACCTTC.

V usage is TRBV27 and J usage is TRBJ2-1; D may be TRBD2 (6 bases). Looked up from germline, CDR1 is MNHEY and CDR2 is SMNVEV (reference sequence). Trimming left V 11 bases short and J 5 bases short, with 13 bases between. This CDR3 comprises 12 residues. CDR3 nucleotide sequence: TGTGCCTCGGAGGGCCAAAACAATGAGCAGTTCTTC. It specifies CASEGQNNEQFF.

V usage is TRBV28 and J usage is TRBJ1-2, with D unclear. Germline values: CDR1 MDHEN, CDR2 SYDVKM. V lost 7 bases, J lost 4 bases, and 16 bases lay in between. The CDR3 sequence is 14 residues long. This CDR3 is CASISSSRTYGYTF. CDR3 coding DNA: TGTGCCAGCATATCGTCCAGTCGGACCTATGGCTACACCTTC.

V gene TRBV28 combines with J gene TRBJ1-4; no reliable D call. Deletions cut 8 bases from V and 8 bases from J, with 15 bases between. This CDR3 spans 13 amino acids. CDR1 is MDHEN and CDR2 is SYDVKM in the germline V gene. In DNA, the CDR3 is TGTGCCAGCTTTTCTCGGTCTTGGGAAAAACTGTTTTTT. Encoded protein: CASFSRSWEKLFF.

The chain joins TRBV29-1 to TRBJ1-5; weak D call: TRBD1 (6 bases). The germline V and J ends were trimmed by 4 bases and 7 bases, with 14 bases remaining between them. This CDR3 is 13 amino acids long. CDR1 SQVTM and CDR2 ANQGSEA come from the germline V gene. The CDR3 DNA sequence: TGCAGCGTTGGAGGGGGTAGAGGGCAGCCCCAGCATTTT. This translates into CSVGGGRGQPQHF.

The chain carries TRBV28 and TRBJ2-3; D uncertain. The CDR3 length is 15 residues. V was cut by 6 bases and J by 4 bases, with 17 bases left in between. Germline CDR1 is MDHEN and CDR2 is SYDVKM. CDR3 amino acids: CASRSSGIGADTQYF. The CDR3 nucleotides read TGTGCCAGCAGATCCTCCGGTATCGGCGCAGATACGCAGTATTTT.

The J gene is TRBJ1-1, the V gene TRBV7-2, with D hard to call. Germline loops: CDR1 SGHTA, CDR2 FQGNSA. This CDR3 is built from 15 residues. V was cut by 0 bases and J by 0 bases, with 8 bases left in between. DNA of the CDR3: TGTGCCAGCAGCTTAGCGTGGACGGTGAACACTGAAGCTTTCTTT. This encodes CASSLAWTVNTEAFF.

The gene calls are TRBV5-1 and TRBJ2-1; D may be TRBD2 (5 bases). The ends were cut back, 2 bases at V and 0 bases at J, with 15 bases in the middle. The CDR3 is made up of 17 amino acids. The germline CDR1 and CDR2 sequences are SGHRS and YFSETQ. In DNA, the CDR3 is TGCGCCAGCAGCTTTGGCCTAGCTCCCAGCTCCTACAATGAGCAGTTCTTC. This encodes CASSFGLAPSSYNEQFF.

The V and J genes are TRBV25-1 and TRBJ1-3; D unresolved. From germline, CDR1 is MGHDK and CDR2 SYGVNS. There are 16 residues in the CDR3. V lost 4 bases and J 0 bases, leaving 13 bases between the germline ends. The CDR3: CASSGHLSSSGNTIYF. The CDR3 coding sequence is TGTGCCAGCAGTGGACACCTATCGAGCTCTGGAAACACCATATATTTT.

This rearrangement joins TRBV14 to TRBJ2-4, with D hard to call. The CDR3 has 13 residues. Trimming pared 1 base from V and 8 bases from J, leaving 9 bases between. Germline CDR1 SGHDN, CDR2 FVKESK. This chain's CDR3 is CASSQAVRDIQYF. The CDR3 bases are TGTGCCAGCAGCCAAGCGGTTCGGGACATTCAGTACTTC.

The chain combines TRBV6-4 with TRBJ1-1; D perhaps matches TRBD1 (5 bases). This CDR3 is built from 15 residues. The germline V gene has CDR1 MRHNA and CDR2 SNTAGT. Trimming cost V 7 bases and J 1 base, with 16 bases left between them. The CDR3 loop reads CASTLEAGKNTEAFF. For the CDR3, the DNA is TGTGCCAGCACCCTGGAGGCAGGGAAGAACACTGAAGCTTTCTTT.

This clone was found a few times. This chain joins TRBV9 and TRBJ1-2; D not resolved. The germline V gene has CDR1 SGDLS and CDR2 YYNGEE. The CDR3 extends over 14 amino acids. V was trimmed by 0 bases and J by 6 bases, leaving 12 bases between them. CDR3 bases: TGTGCCAGCAGCGTAGGAGGGTGGCAGGATGGCTACACCTTC. Its protein product is CASSVGGWQDGYTF.

V gene TRBV11-2 combines with J gene TRBJ2-2; D might be TRBD1 (6 bases). CDR3 size: 15 residues. Trimming stripped 5 bases from V and 6 bases from J, with 16 bases between. CDR1 and CDR2 from the germline V gene are SGHAT and FQNNGV. CDR3 nucleotide sequence: TGTGCCAGCAGCCTAATATCACAGGGTCCCGGGGAGCTGTTTTTT. Protein sequence: CASSLISQGPGELFF. The variable domain in full, completed from reference TRBV11-2 and TRBJ2-2, reads EAGVAQSPRYKIIEKRQSVAFWCNPISGHATLYWYQQILGQGPKLLIQFQNNGVVDDSQLPKDRFSAERLKGVDSTLKIQPAKLEDSAVYLCASSLISQGPGELFFGEGSRLTVL.

The chain links TRBV10-1 to TRBJ1-1; 8 bases match TRBD1. Unmatched junction bases numbered 5, after V lost 7 bases and J lost 1 base. CDR1 is WNHNN and CDR2 is SYGVQD in the germline V gene (reference sequence). This CDR3 spans 14 amino acids. The CDR3 DNA follows: TGCGCCAGCACCAAGGACAGGGAGAACACTGAAGCTTTCTTT. This encodes CASTKDRENTEAFF.

V is TRBV6-1 and J is TRBJ2-7, with 10 bases identical to TRBD1. V lost 6 bases, J lost 2 bases, and 7 bases stayed unmatched. CDR3 size: 15 residues. Germline assignment: CDR1 MNHNS and CDR2 SASEGT. CDR3 residues: CASREPGQGTYEQYF. DNA for the CDR3: TGTGCCAGCAGGGAACCGGGACAGGGGACCTACGAGCAGTACTTC.

This clone was seen only once. This rearrangement joins TRBV14 to TRBJ2-5; D not certain. The CDR3 loop spans 12 amino acids. V shed 1 base and J shed 9 bases, with 9 bases lying between them. Germline CDR1 SGHDN, CDR2 FVKESK. This chain's CDR3 is CASSQVPVPQYF. In nucleotides, the CDR3 is TGTGCCAGCAGCCAAGTCCCCGTCCCCCAGTACTTC.

V gene TRBV7-2 combines with J gene TRBJ2-2; 8 bases line up with TRBD2. CDR1 and CDR2 (germline): SGHTA, FQGNSA. Losses at the gene ends were 2 bases for V and 7 bases for J; bases not matched to a gene: 3. The CDR3 totals 14 residues. The CDR3 DNA sequence: TGTGCCAGCAGCTTACAGCGGGAGATCGGGGAGCTGTTTTTT. This translates into CASSLQREIGELFF.

This clone was detected only a few times. V is TRBV28 and J is TRBJ2-7; possibly TRBD2 for D (5 bases). CDR3 length equals 16 residues. From germline, CDR1 is MDHEN and CDR2 SYDVKM. V was trimmed by 3 bases and J by 3 bases, leaving 18 bases between them. The CDR3 nucleotides are TGTGCCAGCAGTTTTCTGCCTAGCATCTTTCGCTACGAGCAGTACTTC. Translated: CASSFLPSIFRYEQYF.

This chain's CDR3 is CASPRRDGLMDYEQYF. For the CDR3, the DNA is TGTGCCAGCCCCCGGAGAGATGGACTAATGGACTACGAGCAGTACTTC. This sequence joins TRBV7-9 and TRBJ2-5; maybe TRBD2 (6 bases). TRBJ2-7 matches the DNA end more closely, so the J call is doubtful. CDR1 SEHNR and CDR2 FQNEAQ come from the germline V gene (reference sequence). The CDR3 loop spans 16 amino acids.

V usage is TRBV15 and J usage is TRBJ2-7; D remains ambiguous. In germline, CDR1 is LNHNV, CDR2 YYDKDF (reference sequence). The CDR3 runs 16 residues. The V end lost 5 bases, the J end lost 0 bases, and 17 bases lay between the germline ends. DNA of the CDR3: TGTGCCACCAGCCCCCAACCCCCAGGAAGCTCCTACGAGCAGTACTTC. Translating gives CATSPQPPGSSYEQYF.